Sequencing of this TCR beta chain was carried out in a study of cytomegalovirus exposure and HLA in healthy donors. Trimming at V came to 8 bases and at J to 8 bases, leaving 12 bases not matched to a gene. Germline lookup yields CDR1 KGHSH and CDR2 LQKENI. CDR3 length: 14 residues. PCR was performed using 60 Vbeta and 13 Jbeta primers. Profiling relied on immunoSEQ multiplex PCR, and the TCRdb table lists in-frame clones only, not all of them. The top ten clones hold about 1.6% of a sample with around 140,000 clones, roughly 79% of them seen once. Study-wide results and caveats: Another analysis was done later, and it associated 15,000 or so TCR beta sequences with HLA alleles at 0.05 false discovery rate. It has been reported that TCR beta sequences accurately predicted the HLA-A and HLA-B alleles of most subjects.

A word on this clone: The antigen is not known.

The sample was PBMCs. This receptor was identified in a woman aged 18-29 years in good health and CMV-seronegative. This sequence joins TRBV18 and TRBJ2-1; 7 bases fit TRBD1. The CDR3 coding sequence is TGTGCCAGCACATCCGGGACAGTACAAGATGAGCAGTTCTTC. Amino acids: CASTSGTVQDEQFF.